These 5 T cell receptor beta chains share one sample of origin, sequenced in a study of cytomegalovirus exposure and HLA in healthy donors. It was with 60 Vbeta and 13 Jbeta primers that the PCR ran. The table came from immunoSEQ multiplex PCR; TCRdb's copy has only in-frame clones and leaves some out. The repertoire has under 150,000 clones, approximately 84% of them found once; the top ten carry 1.8%. Sequencing was performed on PBMCs. These receptors all stem from a woman in her forties in good health and CMV-seronegative.

The chain has TRBV6-4 and TRBJ2-3; TRBD2 aligns across 8 bases. The length of the CDR3 is 15 residues. The germline CDR1 and CDR2 sequences are MRHNA and SNTAGT. J gave up 1 base and V 8 bases, and 8 bases lay outside the gene matches. CDR3 sequence reads: CASSVGSGGTDTQYF. DNA for the CDR3: TGTGCCAGCTCGGTGGGTAGCGGGGGCACAGATACGCAGTATTTT.

This clone was seen a few times. This chain joins TRBV5-1 and TRBJ1-1; 8 nucleotides match TRBD1. The germline V gene encodes CDR1 SGHRS and CDR2 YFSETQ. The CDR3 runs 14 residues. Trimming cost V 4 bases and J 1 base; bases outside gene matches: 3. CDR3 sequence (DNA): TGCGCCAGCAGCATGACAGGGGAGAACACTGAAGCTTTCTTT. This sequence encodes CASSMTGENTEAFF.

The chain uses TRBV28 and TRBJ1-1, with D uncertain. The CDR3 has 15 amino acids. Germline V gene lookup returns CDR1 MDHEN and CDR2 SYDVKM. V was shortened by 5 bases and J by 4 bases, with 17 bases between the two germline ends. The CDR3 DNA reads TGTGCCAGCAGTCTTCGTCGGGTGAGGAGCACTGAAGCTTTCTTT. Protein product: CASSLRRVRSTEAFF.

The J gene is TRBJ1-4, the V gene TRBV6-4; a weak D match, TRBD1 (5 bases). The CDR3 sequence is 14 residues long. CDR1 is MRHNA, CDR2 SNTAGT, per germline. Deletions cut 2 bases from V and 7 bases from J, with 11 bases between. CDR3 sequence reads: CASSDRGRGEKLFF. The DNA for the CDR3 is TGTGCCAGCAGTGACCGGGGGAGGGGTGAAAAACTGTTTTTT.

The chain links TRBV7-2 to TRBJ2-1; 7 nucleotides line up with TRBD1. Germline V CDR1 and CDR2: SGHTA, FQGNSA. The CDR3 consists of 14 residues. Trimming removed 5 bases from V and 10 bases from J; junction bases left unmatched: 11. The CDR3 loop is CASSQGQSLWEQFF. In DNA form, the CDR3 reads TGTGCCAGCAGCCAGGGACAGTCCCTTTGGGAGCAGTTCTTC.